The following is a T cell receptor (beta chain) sequence with its context. The antigen remains unidentified. The V end lost 2 bases, the J end lost 9 bases, and 13 bases lay between the germline ends. This CDR3 spans 14 amino acids. Germline lookup yields CDR1 MDHEN and CDR2 SYDVKM. This specimen comes from a study of response to subunit inactivated influenza vaccine. The study's findings and limits: Only a handful of new T cells, the authors suggested, are recruited with each seasonal influenza vaccination.

Each CDR3 protein is one row after TCRdb ran MiXCR on the RT-PCR reads. This table has roughly 710,000 distinct CDR3 sequences, around 13% appearing once. V and J are TRBV28 and TRBJ2-2, with D possibly called TRBD1 or TRBD2 (6 bases each). The clonotype was recovered from a man in his forties or fifties who received an inactivated influenza vaccine. This sample comprised PBMCs from blood, obtained 14 to 15 days before vaccination. The CDR3 nucleotides read TGTGCCAGCAGTTTACCTACGGGGGCCCGGGAGCTGTTTTTT. Amino acid sequence: CASSLPTGARELFF.